This T cell receptor beta chain was recovered during a study of human T cells and chemical hapten exposure. Trimming stripped 2 bases from V and 3 bases from J, with 13 bases between. The length of the CDR3 is 16 residues. Germline V gene lookup returns CDR1 SGHVS and CDR2 FQNEAQ. MiXCR, applied by TCRdb to the RACE reads, yields one record per CDR3 protein. The sample has some 170,000 distinct CDR3 sequences, roughly a quarter seen once. Notes on this clonotype: Antigen: not known.

Study observations and caveats: Expanded TCRs were compared with controls, and the expanded TCRs formed significantly more large CDR3 similarity clusters.

Noted time point: patch test 3, about 24 weeks after DPC sensitization. Treatment noted: therapeutic diphenylcyclopropenone sensitization with weekly scalp DPC. The chain recombines TRBV7-8 with TRBJ1-4; TRBD1 is a possible D gene (6 bases). This material consisted of whole blood, taken in connection with sensitization to the hapten diphenylcyclopropenone (DPC). The TCR originated in a young woman with alopecia areata. Some clones in this sample may be carry-over from other donors' samples. The CDR3 DNA reads TGTGCCAGCAGCTTACTGGGGACATTAGCTAATGAAAAACTGTTTTTT. Amino acid sequence: CASSLLGTLANEKLFF.